This T cell receptor (beta chain) was sequenced in a study of T cell changes during pregnancy in multiple sclerosis. Clones were sequenced by immunoSEQ multiplex PCR, and TCRdb holds only the in-frame ones, with some missing. The sample shows over 25,000 clones, about nine tenths of them seen only once. Germline V gene sequence: CDR1 MNHEY, CDR2 SMNVEV (reference sequence). The CDR3 is made up of 12 amino acids. V lost 7 bases and J lost 8, with 14 bases in between. The sequence was obtained from a female donor with multiple sclerosis, enrolled in a pregnancy study. The sample in question was CD8+ T cells from peripheral blood mononuclear cells, obtained in the third trimester of pregnancy. The chain links TRBV27 to TRBJ1-1; D uncertain. The DNA for the CDR3 is TGTGCCAGCAAATCCGGAGCAGAGGAAGCTTTCTTT. Translating it yields CASKSGAEEAFF.